These 13 T cell receptor beta chains came from one sample sequenced in a study of T cell repertoires in cytomegalovirus infection. TCRdb re-called the reads with MiXCR, one entry per CDR3 protein. The table has approximately 350,000 distinct CDR3 sequences, about 35% seen once. Their recognized antigens are unknown. The sample consisted of cultured PBMCs, taken from culture after CMV antigen stimulation. Receptor source: a human donor in good health (CMV status not recorded). Some clones in this sample may be carry-over from other donors' samples.

The CDR3 bases are TGTGCCATCAGTGAGTCTAACGGACTAGCCCGCAATGAGCAGTTCTTC. This gives the protein CAISESNGLARNEQFF. The chain has TRBV10-3 and TRBJ2-1, with TRBD2 matching 8 bases. CDR1 is ENHRY, CDR2 SYGVKD, per germline. The CDR3 spans 16 residues. Trimming took 0 bases from V and 6 from J; bases not matched to a gene: 7.

The V call is TRBV6-6, the J call TRBJ1-2; D remains ambiguous. In germline, CDR1 is MNHNY, CDR2 SVGAGI (reference sequence). V shed 2 bases and J shed 7 bases, with 17 bases lying between them. The CDR3 totals 15 residues. CDR3 nucleotide sequence: TGTGCCAGCAGTTACGACCCCGGAGGGTGGAGTGGCTACACCTTC. The encoded protein is CASSYDPGGWSGYTF.

This sequence joins TRBV12-3 or TRBV12-4 and TRBJ2-1, with TRBD2 matching over 9 bases. There are 16 residues in the CDR3. V gave up 5 bases and J gave up 6 bases; unmatched junction bases: 11. The CDR3 bases are TGTGCCAGCAGTCTCATTAGCGGGAGCGGGGGCAATGAGCAGTTCTTC. Translated, it gives CASSLISGSGGNEQFF.

This chain uses TRBV7-8 with TRBJ2-5, with TRBD2 as a possible D gene (6 bases). The CDR3 spans 14 residues. The germline gives CDR1 SGHVS, CDR2 FQNEAQ. Between the trimmed V and J ends, which lost 6 bases and 4 bases, there was a span of 15 bases. CDR3 loop: CASRKERAGETQYF. Written as DNA, the CDR3 is TGTGCCAGCAGGAAAGAGAGAGCGGGAGAGACCCAGTACTTC.

This sequence joins TRBV28 and TRBJ2-1; no firm D call. The germline V gene has CDR1 MDHEN and CDR2 SYDVKM. This CDR3 region has 15 residues. Deletions cut 7 bases from V and 1 base from J, with 14 bases between. The CDR3 DNA is TGTGCCAGCACCAGACTTGGGCCTTCCTACAATGAGCAGTTCTTC. Amino acid sequence: CASTRLGPSYNEQFF.

J is TRBJ2-1 and V is TRBV9; D is unresolved. The ends were cut back, 2 bases at V and 5 bases at J, with 11 bases in the middle. Germline CDR1 SGDLS, CDR2 YYNGEE. The CDR3 is 14 residues long. The CDR3 sequence: CASSVSSANNEQFF. DNA for the CDR3: TGTGCCAGCAGCGTCTCTTCCGCGAACAATGAGCAGTTCTTC.

This chain connects TRBV7-2 to TRBJ2-7; D is unresolved. Between the trimmed V and J ends, which lost 2 bases and 13 bases, there was a span of 12 bases. CDR3 length: 11 residues. From germline, CDR1 is SGHTA and CDR2 FQGNSA. CDR3 sequence (DNA): TGTGCCAGCAGCTTAAGCAGCGCCCCATACTTC. This encodes CASSLSSAPYF.

V and J are TRBV4-1 and TRBJ2-1; 12 nucleotides line up with TRBD2. The ends lost 4 bases at V and 8 bases at J; junction bases unmatched: 6. The CDR3 runs to 15 residues. Germline V gene data show CDR1 as MGHRA and CDR2 as YSYEKL. CDR3 in amino acids: CASSPTSGSVDEQFF. In nucleotides, the CDR3 is TGCGCCAGCAGCCCGACTAGCGGGAGTGTCGATGAGCAGTTCTTC.

V is TRBV7-9 and J is TRBJ2-7; no firm D call. The germline V gene encodes CDR1 SEHNR and CDR2 FQNEAQ (reference sequence). This CDR3 region has 14 residues. V was clipped by 1 base and J by 2 bases, with 9 bases between them. The CDR3 sequence: CASSLGQYAYEQYF. The CDR3 nucleotides read TGTGCCAGCAGCTTAGGGCAGTATGCCTACGAGCAGTACTTC.

This clonotype was picked up many times. The CDR3 is CASSESTGGLQTQYF. The DNA of the CDR3 is TGTGCCAGCAGTGAATCTACAGGGGGTTTACAGACCCAGTACTTC. This chain joins TRBV6-1 and TRBJ2-5; 8 nucleotides match TRBD1. This CDR3 is built from 15 residues. CDR1 and CDR2 from the germline V gene are MNHNS and SASEGT. Losses at the gene ends were 2 bases for V and 6 bases for J; bases not matched to a gene: 8.

The J gene is TRBJ2-3, the V gene TRBV30; possibly TRBD2 for D (6 bases). The germline V gene has CDR1 GTSNPN and CDR2 SVGIG (reference sequence). This CDR3 spans 13 amino acids. Trimming removed 3 bases at V and 4 bases at J, with 11 bases between. The CDR3 protein is CAWSAGRPDTQYF. The CDR3 DNA follows: TGTGCCTGGAGCGCGGGACGCCCAGATACGCAGTATTTT.

V usage is TRBV4-1 and J usage is TRBJ2-3; 11 bases line up with TRBD2. With V trimmed by 0 bases and J by 5 bases, 10 bases remained unmatched. This CDR3 comprises 18 residues. Germline CDR1 is MGHRA and CDR2 is YSYEKL. CDR3 DNA sequence: TGCGCCAGCAGCCAAGAAGGGCTAGCGGGAGGATTGGAAGATACGCAGTATTTT. Amino acids: CASSQEGLAGGLEDTQYF.

The chain couples TRBV6-8 to TRBJ1-1, with D perhaps TRBD1 (5 bases). The germline CDR1 and CDR2 sequences are MNHGY and SAAAGT. The CDR3 is made up of 13 amino acids. The V end lost 5 bases, the J end lost 4 bases, and 11 bases lay between the germline ends. The DNA of the CDR3 is TGTGCCAGCAGTGTGACAGCGGGCACTGAAGCTTTCTTT. Its protein is CASSVTAGTEAFF.